Below are 14 T cell receptor beta chains sequenced from a single sample in a study of cytomegalovirus exposure and HLA in healthy donors. Researchers ran the PCR with 60 Vbeta and 13 Jbeta primers. Method: immunoSEQ multiplex PCR; TCRdb's copy keeps in-frame clones and lacks some. The sample records just under 150,000 clones, roughly 80% being singletons. The sequenced sample was PBMCs. The receptors were sampled from a woman aged 30 to 39 in good health and CMV-seronegative.

For the CDR3, the DNA is TGTGCCAGCGGGTACAGGTATAGCACAGATACGCAGTATTTT. Its translation: CASGYRYSTDTQYF. J is TRBJ2-3 and V is TRBV27; maybe TRBD1 (5 bases). V lost 8 bases and J 0 bases, leaving 12 bases between the germline ends. The germline gives CDR1 MNHEY, CDR2 SMNVEV (reference sequence). This CDR3 region has 14 residues.

The CDR3 DNA reads TGTGCCAGCAGCACGGACTGGAACACTGAAGCTTTCTTT. It yields the protein CASSTDWNTEAFF. This chain connects TRBV9 to TRBJ1-1; D is unclear. V was clipped by 4 bases and J by 1 base, with 8 bases between them. The germline gives CDR1 SGDLS, CDR2 YYNGEE. The CDR3 runs 13 residues.

This clone was observed a few times. This chain links TRBV4-1 with TRBJ2-7, with TRBD2 matching over 9 bases. The CDR3 extends over 16 amino acids. Germline V gives CDR1 MGHRA, CDR2 YSYEKL. The V and J ends lost 0 bases and 3 bases, in that order; junction bases with no gene match: 6. This CDR3 is CASSQDSAGGGYEQYF. As DNA, the CDR3 is TGCGCCAGCAGCCAAGACTCAGCGGGAGGAGGCTACGAGCAGTACTTC.

V and J are TRBV27 and TRBJ1-1, with D perhaps matching TRBD1 (6 bases). Germline V CDR1 and CDR2: MNHEY, SMNVEV (reference sequence). Trimming cost V 6 bases and J 11 bases, with 19 bases left between them. The CDR3 is made up of 13 amino acids. CDR3 nucleotide sequence: TGTGCCAGCAGCTACCGGGACATTCGAAGGGCTTTCTTT. Its protein is CASSYRDIRRAFF.

The V call is TRBV30, the J call TRBJ2-2; maybe TRBD1 (5 bases). CDR1 and CDR2 from the germline V gene are GTSNPN and SVGIG (reference sequence). This CDR3 is built from 14 residues. V was pared by 1 base and J by 4 bases, with 10 bases between. CDR3 in DNA: TGTGCCTGGAGTGCAGGGCACGGCACCGGGGAGCTGTTTTTT. Its protein is CAWSAGHGTGELFF.

The gene calls are TRBV5-6 and TRBJ2-2; the match to TRBD1 covers 7 bases. Per the germline V gene, CDR1 is SGHDT and CDR2 is YYEEEE. After removal of 6 bases from V and 5 bases from J, the junction contained 16 bases not matched to a gene. The CDR3 is made up of 17 amino acids. The CDR3, as DNA: TGTGCCAGCACCATTCCGGACAGGATTTTTAAAACCGGGGAGCTGTTTTTT. Protein: CASTIPDRIFKTGELFF.

V is TRBV6-5 and J is TRBJ1-4, with 10 bases fitting TRBD1. V gave up 5 bases and J gave up 8 bases; unmatched junction bases: 8. The CDR3 has 15 amino acids. The germline CDR1 and CDR2 sequences are MNHEY and SVGAGI. Written as DNA, the CDR3 is TGTGCCAGCAGTCCCCGGACAGGGGGAGAGGAAAAACTGTTTTTT. Translation gives CASSPRTGGEEKLFF.

This clone was found once. Other DNA variants within this sample encode the same CDR3. The rearrangement joins TRBV19 to TRBJ2-1, with TRBD1 matching 8 bases. The CDR3 contains 15 residues. Germline V gene data show CDR1 as LNHDA and CDR2 as SQIVND (reference sequence). The V and J ends lost 5 bases and 4 bases, in that order; junction bases with no gene match: 7. The CDR3 bases are TGTGCCAGTAGTCCACGACAGGGGCCTTACAATGAGCAGTTCTTC. This sequence encodes CASSPRQGPYNEQFF.

The chain employs TRBV13 and TRBJ2-7, with D maybe TRBD2 (7 bases). Germline-derived CDR1 and CDR2 are PRHDT and FYEKMQ (reference sequence). This CDR3 spans 13 amino acids. Between the trimmed V and J ends, which lost 5 bases and 4 bases, there was a span of 12 bases. The CDR3 region is CASSRGAFYEQYF. The CDR3 DNA is TGTGCCAGCAGCCGGGGGGCTTTTTACGAGCAGTACTTC.

This clone was detected only a few times. V and J are TRBV6-1 and TRBJ1-1; TRBD1 is a possible D gene (6 bases). Germline V gene lookup returns CDR1 MNHNS and CDR2 SASEGT. Trimming cost V 4 bases and J 1 base, with 10 bases left between them. The CDR3 sequence is 14 residues long. The CDR3 region is CASSVGGRNTEAFF. CDR3 bases: TGTGCCAGCAGTGTGGGGGGGCGGAACACTGAAGCTTTCTTT.

A few counts support this clone. At one end the junction does not follow the germline gene, possibly because of a read error. The V call is TRBV7-9, the J call TRBJ2-5, with a tentative D call TRBD1 (6 bases). The CDR3 loop spans 13 amino acids. Germline values: CDR1 SEHNR, CDR2 FQNEAQ (reference sequence). The CDR3 reads CSSSSRDTETQYF. Written as DNA, the CDR3 is TGTTCCAGCAGCAGCCGGGACACGGAGACCCAGTACTTC.

This chain uses TRBV7-3 with TRBJ2-3, with D possibly TRBD2 on 6 matching bases. With 1 base removed from V and 0 bases from J, the gap between germline ends came to 11 bases. CDR1 is SGHTA and CDR2 is FQGTGA in the germline V gene. The CDR3 is 16 residues long. CDR3 sequence (DNA): TGTGCCAGCAGCTTAAACGCGGGAATCAGCACAGATACGCAGTATTTT. Protein: CASSLNAGISTDTQYF.

The chain has TRBV7-9 and TRBJ2-4, with 9 nucleotides matching TRBD1. The CDR3 spans 16 residues. V lost 3 bases to trimming and J lost 7 bases; unmatched junction nucleotides: 10. CDR1 and CDR2 from the germline V gene are SEHNR and FQNEAQ (reference sequence). CDR3 coding DNA: TGTGCCAGCAGCTTCGATCCGGGACAGGGTTTGAACATTCAGTACTTC. Its translation is CASSFDPGQGLNIQYF.

The chain is built from TRBV7-2 and TRBJ1-6; possibly TRBD1 for D (6 bases). V dropped 7 bases and J dropped 3 bases, with 13 bases sitting between them. The CDR3 sequence is 15 residues long. Germline lookup yields CDR1 SGHTA and CDR2 FQGNSA. This CDR3 reads CASIIDRNYNSPLHF. In nucleotides, the CDR3 is TGTGCCAGCATCATTGACAGGAACTATAATTCACCCCTCCACTTT.